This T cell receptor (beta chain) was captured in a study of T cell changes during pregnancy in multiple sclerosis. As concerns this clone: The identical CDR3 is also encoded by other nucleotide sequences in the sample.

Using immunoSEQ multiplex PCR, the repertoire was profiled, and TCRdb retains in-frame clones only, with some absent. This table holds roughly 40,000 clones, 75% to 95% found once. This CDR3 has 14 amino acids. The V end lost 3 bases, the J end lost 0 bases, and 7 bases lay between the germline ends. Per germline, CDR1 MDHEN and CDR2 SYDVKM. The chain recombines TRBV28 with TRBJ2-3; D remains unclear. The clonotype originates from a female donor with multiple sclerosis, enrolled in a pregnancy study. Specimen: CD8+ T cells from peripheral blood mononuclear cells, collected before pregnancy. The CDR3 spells CASSFLESTDTQYF. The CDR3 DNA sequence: TGTGCCAGCAGTTTCTTAGAAAGCACAGATACGCAGTATTTT.